One and the same sample provided the 24 T cell receptor beta chains below, sequenced in a study of blood T cell repertoires in COVID-19. Some clones are missing from TCRdb's copy, which holds only in-frame ones; the method was immunoSEQ multiplex PCR. Counted here are about 83,000 clones, 65% to 85% occurring once; the ten biggest clones make up around 16%. The specimen sequenced was peripheral blood. The receptors shown here come from a woman aged 80 or over with acute or convalescent COVID-19.

V usage is TRBV7-9 and J usage is TRBJ1-6, with 9 bases that match TRBD1. The CDR3 has 16 residues. Looked up from germline, CDR1 is SEHNR and CDR2 is FQNEAQ (reference sequence). Trimming took 5 bases from V and 6 from J; bases not matched to a gene: 8. For the CDR3, the DNA is TGTGCCAGCAGCCTAACCACGACAGGGGGTAATTCACCCCTCCACTTT. Its translation: CASSLTTTGGNSPLHF.

The rearrangement links TRBV10-2 to TRBJ2-1; TRBD2 is a possible D gene (5 bases). V was trimmed by 11 bases and J by 0 bases, leaving 23 bases between them. CDR3 size: 17 residues. CDR1 is WSHSY, CDR2 SAAADI, per germline. This CDR3 reads CASAPHRSGYSYNEQFF. In DNA form, the CDR3 reads TGCGCCTCAGCCCCCCATCGGAGCGGTTACTCCTACAATGAGCAGTTCTTC.

This clone came up once. At one end, the junction sequence differs from germline, possibly due to a read error. This chain uses TRBV6-5 with TRBJ2-1; TRBD1 is a possible D gene (6 bases). This CDR3 spans 16 amino acids. From germline, CDR1 is MNHEY and CDR2 SVGAGI. The CDR3 DNA reads as TGTGCCAGCAGTTACTCGACGGCAGGGGCCTACAATGGGCAGTTCTTC. This sequence encodes CASSYSTAGAYNGQFF.

The chain joins TRBV12-3 or TRBV12-4 to TRBJ2-3; D perhaps matches TRBD2 (6 bases). The CDR3 contains 13 residues. The germline V and J ends were trimmed by 7 bases and 4 bases, with 12 bases remaining between them. The CDR3 sequence: CASNRDSPDTQYF. The CDR3 DNA sequence: TGTGCCAGCAATCGGGACTCGCCAGATACGCAGTATTTT.

This clone was found once. The chain combines TRBV9 with TRBJ1-3; D is unclear. V was pared by 0 bases and J by 0 bases, with 10 bases between. This CDR3 has 16 amino acids. CDR1 SGDLS and CDR2 YYNGEE come from the germline V gene. The CDR3 region is CASSVGEVSSGNTIYF. The CDR3, as DNA: TGTGCCAGCAGCGTAGGGGAGGTCAGCTCTGGAAACACCATATATTTT.

This clone came up once. This chain connects TRBV7-6 to TRBJ2-1; the match to TRBD1 covers 10 bases. J gave up 7 bases and V 1 base, and 4 bases lay outside the gene matches. CDR3 size: 15 residues. CDR1 and CDR2 (germline): SGHVS, FNYEAQ. The CDR3 DNA sequence: TGTGCCAGCAGCTTAGGGGGGACAGGGGAAAATGAGCAGTTCTTC. Its protein product is CASSLGGTGENEQFF.

This clone occurred a few times. In DNA form, the CDR3 reads TGCGCCAGCAGCTTGGAACTAGCGGCCTACAATGAGCAGTTCTTC. It translates to CASSLELAAYNEQFF. The chain carries TRBV5-1 and TRBJ2-1; 8 positions match TRBD2. V lost 0 bases, J lost 2 bases, and 1 base stayed unmatched. Germline V CDR1 and CDR2: SGHRS, YFSETQ. This CDR3 is 15 amino acids long.

V gene TRBV5-1 combines with J gene TRBJ2-5, with a tentative D call TRBD1 (5 bases). V was trimmed by 0 bases and J by 4 bases, leaving 16 bases between them. This CDR3 region has 16 residues. The germline gives CDR1 SGHRS, CDR2 YFSETQ. The CDR3 protein is CASSLGSRTSSETQYF. The CDR3 region has the DNA TGCGCCAGCAGCTTGGGTTCTCGGACATCGTCAGAGACCCAGTACTTC. Combining the CDR3 with reference TRBV5-1 and TRBJ2-5 gives the whole variable domain KAGVTQTPRYLIKTRGQQVTLSCSPISGHRSVSWYQQTPGQGLQFLFEYFSETQRNKGNFPGRFSGRQFSNSRSEMNVSTLELGDSALYLCASSLGSRTSSETQYFGPGTRLLVL.

This chain uses TRBV2 with TRBJ2-5; 9 bases are a match to TRBD2. This CDR3 region has 14 residues. Germline V gives CDR1 SNHLY, CDR2 FYNNEI. With 6 bases clipped from V and 6 bases from J, the junction kept 8 bases outside the gene matches. The CDR3 sequence is CASRVAGAPKTQYF. CDR3 in DNA: TGTGCCAGCAGAGTAGCGGGGGCCCCCAAGACCCAGTACTTC.

The V gene is TRBV7-3, the J gene TRBJ2-6, with 9 bases aligning to TRBD1. The CDR3 is 18 residues long. V dropped 8 bases and J dropped 0; count of bases not matched to a gene: 11. Germline CDR1 reads SGHTA; CDR2 reads FQGTGA. The CDR3 protein is CASAIRQGVSSGANVLTF. In DNA form, the CDR3 reads TGTGCCAGCGCGATCCGACAGGGGGTTAGCTCTGGGGCCAACGTCCTGACTTTC.

This chain connects TRBV7-9 to TRBJ2-1; maybe TRBD2 (6 bases). This CDR3 has 16 residues. V was trimmed by 5 bases and J by 6 bases, leaving 20 bases between them. CDR1 SEHNR and CDR2 FQNEAQ come from the germline V gene (reference sequence). The CDR3 reads CASSPVPLGGINEQFF. The CDR3 DNA reads as TGTGCCAGCAGCCCCGTTCCCCTGGGGGGAATCAATGAGCAGTTCTTC.

The J gene is TRBJ2-7, the V gene TRBV11-3, with TRBD1 matching over 9 bases. After removal of 1 base from V and 6 bases from J, the junction contained 10 bases not matched to a gene. Germline V gene data show CDR1 as SGHNT and CDR2 as YENEEA. The CDR3 loop spans 16 amino acids. The CDR3 reads CASSLVGQGSKGEQYF. The CDR3 DNA follows: TGTGCCAGCAGCTTAGTTGGACAGGGGAGCAAAGGCGAGCAGTACTTC.

The chain joins TRBV10-3 to TRBJ2-3, with D possibly matching TRBD2 (7 bases). This CDR3 has 16 amino acids. Germline V gives CDR1 ENHRY, CDR2 SYGVKD. Between the trimmed V and J ends, which lost 0 bases and 2 bases, there was a span of 12 bases. CDR3 nucleotides: TGTGCCATCAGTGAGTCGGGGGGGGCCGACACAGATACGCAGTATTTT. Amino acids: CAISESGGADTDTQYF.

The rearrangement links TRBV5-8 to TRBJ1-5; 7 positions match TRBD1. The junction had 13 bases not matched to a gene; V was cut back by 5 bases and J by 2 bases. The CDR3 runs to 17 residues. The germline V gene encodes CDR1 SGHTS and CDR2 YDEGEE. The CDR3 here is CASSLASDRVGNQPQHF. CDR3 DNA: TGTGCCAGCAGTCTGGCGTCCGACAGGGTAGGCAATCAGCCCCAGCATTTT.

The CDR3 nucleotides are TGTGCCAGCAGCTTACTGACAGGGCAAGGAGATCAGCCCCAGCATTTT. Translation: CASSLLTGQGDQPQHF. The gene calls are TRBV7-8 and TRBJ1-5; 7 bases are a match to TRBD1. V lost 2 bases and J lost 5; bases outside the gene matches: 9. CDR1 is SGHVS and CDR2 is FQNEAQ in the germline V gene. The CDR3 loop spans 16 amino acids.

V is TRBV3-1 (or the pseudogene TRBV3-2) and J is TRBJ2-3; D might be TRBD2 (5 bases). Germline CDR1 LGHDT, CDR2 YNNKEL (reference sequence). V shed 1 base and J shed 8 bases, with 10 bases lying between them. The CDR3 contains 13 residues. The CDR3 loop reads CASSQGQAGTQYF. The CDR3 DNA sequence: TGTGCCAGCAGCCAAGGGCAGGCGGGTACGCAGTATTTT.

This clone was detected only once. J is TRBJ1-2 and V is TRBV2; tentative D call: TRBD1 (6 bases). In germline, CDR1 is SNHLY, CDR2 FYNNEI. CDR3 length equals 14 residues. With 3 bases removed from V and 6 bases from J, the gap between germline ends came to 14 bases. CDR3 nucleotide sequence: TGTGCCAGCAGTGATTTTTACAGGGCGGATGGCTACACCTTC. This sequence encodes CASSDFYRADGYTF.

The chain carries TRBV7-2 and TRBJ2-5, with TRBD2 matching 10 bases. CDR1 SGHTA and CDR2 FQGNSA come from the germline V gene. The V and J ends lost 4 bases and 1 base, in that order; junction bases with no gene match: 9. The CDR3 length is 17 residues. The CDR3 DNA is TGTGCCAGCAGCTCCTCCTCTAGCGGGGGCCCCCAAGAGACCCAGTACTTC. Translating it yields CASSSSSSGGPQETQYF.

The V call is TRBV2, the J call TRBJ1-4; possibly TRBD1 for D (6 bases). Between the trimmed V and J ends, which lost 6 bases and 10 bases, there was a span of 12 bases. CDR1 and CDR2 from the germline V gene are SNHLY and FYNNEI. This CDR3 spans 12 amino acids. The CDR3 DNA reads as TGTGCCAGCAGACAGGGATACGGAAAACTGTTTTTT. Amino acids: CASRQGYGKLFF.

The rearrangement uses TRBV12-2 and TRBJ2-2; the DNA was not compared with TRBD2, the D call given in the table. TRBV12-2 is an annotated pseudogene. The CDR3 is made up of 17 amino acids. As DNA, the CDR3 is TGTGCAAGTCGCTTAGTTTCTAGCGGGGGGGCAACCGGGGAGCTGTTTTTT. It specifies CASRLVSSGGATGELFF.

CDR3 region: CASSVDRGTIWSEQFF. CDR3 bases: TGTGCCAGCAGCGTGGACAGGGGGACAATTTGGAGTGAGCAGTTCTTC. The chain couples TRBV2 to TRBJ2-1; 10 bases agree with TRBD1. J gave up 9 bases and V 6 bases, and 14 bases lay outside the gene matches. CDR3 length: 16 amino acids. Germline CDR1 reads SNHLY; CDR2 reads FYNNEI.

V is TRBV27 and J is TRBJ1-1; D remains unclear. Germline V gene lookup returns CDR1 MNHEY and CDR2 SMNVEV (reference sequence). The CDR3 length is 13 residues. The V and J ends lost 5 bases and 1 base respectively, with 8 bases between them. The CDR3 loop reads CASSPRENTEAFF. CDR3 coding DNA: TGTGCCAGCAGTCCTCGAGAGAACACTGAAGCTTTCTTT.

The rearrangement uses TRBV5-5 and TRBJ1-6; possibly TRBD1 for D (6 bases). V shed 4 bases and J shed 7 bases, with 21 bases lying between them. The CDR3 is 17 residues long. In germline, CDR1 is SGHKS, CDR2 YYEKEE (reference sequence). The CDR3 region has the DNA TGTGCCAGCAGCCCCCAAGGCAGGGGAAGAATGAATTCACCCCTCCACTTT. Translating it yields CASSPQGRGRMNSPLHF.

The chain recombines TRBV6-5 with TRBJ1-2; the match to TRBD1 covers 7 bases. The CDR3 is 14 amino acids. Germline V gene data show CDR1 as MNHEY and CDR2 as SVGAGI. Unmatched junction bases numbered 4, after V lost 6 bases and J lost 0 bases. The CDR3 DNA is TGTGCCAGCAGGCCCAGGGGGTCTAACTATGGCTACACCTTC. This gives the protein CASRPRGSNYGYTF.